This TCR beta chain came from a study of T cell repertoires in cytomegalovirus infection. Study-wide context: The public TCR beta signatures pointed to both CMV infection and matching HLA type. Broader study findings: Dominant in the ex vivo response were TCR beta clonotypes restricted by HLA-C and specific for CMV.

This CDR3 contains 14 residues. The germline V gene encodes CDR1 SGHRS and CDR2 YFSETQ. V dropped 3 bases and J dropped 3; count of bases not matched to a gene: 4. Points on this clonotype: Its target is unknown.

TCRdb re-called the reads with MiXCR, one entry per CDR3 protein. The sample has approximately 240,000 distinct CDR3 sequences, about 12% seen once; the top ten hold approximately 1.6%. Sequences were obtained from PBMCs. This receptor was obtained from a human donor in good health (CMV status not recorded). Some clones in this sample may be carry-over from other donors' samples. V is TRBV5-1 and J is TRBJ1-1; 8 bases align to TRBD1. CDR3 protein: CASSWTGMDTEAFF. The CDR3 bases are TGCGCCAGCAGCTGGACAGGGATGGACACTGAAGCTTTCTTT.